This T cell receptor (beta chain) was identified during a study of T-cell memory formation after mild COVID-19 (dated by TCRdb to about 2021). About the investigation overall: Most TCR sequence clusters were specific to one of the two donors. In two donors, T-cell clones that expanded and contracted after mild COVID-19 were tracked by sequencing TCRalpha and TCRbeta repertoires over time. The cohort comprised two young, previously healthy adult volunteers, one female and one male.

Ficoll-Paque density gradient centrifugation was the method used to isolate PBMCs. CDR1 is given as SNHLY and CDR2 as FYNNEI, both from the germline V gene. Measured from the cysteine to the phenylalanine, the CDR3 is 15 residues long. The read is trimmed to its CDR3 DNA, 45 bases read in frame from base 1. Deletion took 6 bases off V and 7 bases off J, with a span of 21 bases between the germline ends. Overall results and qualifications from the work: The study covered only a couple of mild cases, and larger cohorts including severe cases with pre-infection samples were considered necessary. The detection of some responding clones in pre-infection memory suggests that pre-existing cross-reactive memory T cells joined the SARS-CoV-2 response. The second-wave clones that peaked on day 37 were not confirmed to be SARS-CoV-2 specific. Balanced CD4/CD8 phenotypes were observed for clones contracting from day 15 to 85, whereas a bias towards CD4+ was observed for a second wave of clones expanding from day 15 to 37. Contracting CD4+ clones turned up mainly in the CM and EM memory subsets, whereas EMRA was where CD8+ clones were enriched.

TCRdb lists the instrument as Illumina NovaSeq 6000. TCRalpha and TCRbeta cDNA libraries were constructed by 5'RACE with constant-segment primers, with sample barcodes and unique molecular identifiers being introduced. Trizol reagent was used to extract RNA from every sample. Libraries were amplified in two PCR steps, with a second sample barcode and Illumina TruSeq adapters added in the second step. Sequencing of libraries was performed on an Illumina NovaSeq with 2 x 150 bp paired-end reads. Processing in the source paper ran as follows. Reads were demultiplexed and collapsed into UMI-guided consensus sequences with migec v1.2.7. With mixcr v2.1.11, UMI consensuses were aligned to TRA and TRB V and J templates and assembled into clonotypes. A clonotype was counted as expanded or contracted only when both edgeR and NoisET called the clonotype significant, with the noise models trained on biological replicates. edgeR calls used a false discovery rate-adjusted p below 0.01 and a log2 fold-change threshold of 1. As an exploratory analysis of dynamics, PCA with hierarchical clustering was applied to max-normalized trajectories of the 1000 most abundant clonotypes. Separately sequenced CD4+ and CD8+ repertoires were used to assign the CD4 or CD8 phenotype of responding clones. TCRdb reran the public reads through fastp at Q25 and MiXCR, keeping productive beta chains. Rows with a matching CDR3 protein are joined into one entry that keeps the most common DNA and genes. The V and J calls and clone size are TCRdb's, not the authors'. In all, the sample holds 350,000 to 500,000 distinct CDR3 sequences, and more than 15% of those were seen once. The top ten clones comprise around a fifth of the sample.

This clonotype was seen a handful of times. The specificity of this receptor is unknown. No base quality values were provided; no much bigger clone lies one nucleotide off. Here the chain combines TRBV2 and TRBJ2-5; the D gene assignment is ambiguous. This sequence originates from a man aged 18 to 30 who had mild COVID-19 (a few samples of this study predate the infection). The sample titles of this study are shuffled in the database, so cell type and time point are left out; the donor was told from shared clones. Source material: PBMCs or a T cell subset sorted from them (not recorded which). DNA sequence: TGTGCCAGCAGGGAGATAGGGATAGGTTTTGGGACCCAGTACTTC. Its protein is CASREIGIGFGTQYF.